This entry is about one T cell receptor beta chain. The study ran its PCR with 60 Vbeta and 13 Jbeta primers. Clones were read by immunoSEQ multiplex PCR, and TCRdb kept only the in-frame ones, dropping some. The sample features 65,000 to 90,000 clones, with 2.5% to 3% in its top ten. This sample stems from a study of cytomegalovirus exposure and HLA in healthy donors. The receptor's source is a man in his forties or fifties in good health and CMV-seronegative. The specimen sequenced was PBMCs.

The CDR3 loop reads CASSSPTGAKNIQYF. As DNA, the CDR3 is TGTGCCAGCAGTTCCCCCACAGGCGCCAAAAACATTCAGTACTTC. This chain connects TRBV28 to TRBJ2-4; possibly TRBD1 for D (5 bases). The CDR3 covers 15 residues. From germline, CDR1 is MDHEN and CDR2 SYDVKM. V lost 4 bases, J lost 1 base, and 11 bases lay in between. The entire variable domain, with the rest obtained from reference TRBV28 and TRBJ2-4, is as follows: DVKVTQSSRYLVKRTGEKVFLECVQDMDHENMFWYRQDPGLGLRLIYFSYDVKMKEKGDIPEGYSVSREKKERFSLILESASTNQTSMYLCASSSPTGAKNIQYFGAGTRLSVL.